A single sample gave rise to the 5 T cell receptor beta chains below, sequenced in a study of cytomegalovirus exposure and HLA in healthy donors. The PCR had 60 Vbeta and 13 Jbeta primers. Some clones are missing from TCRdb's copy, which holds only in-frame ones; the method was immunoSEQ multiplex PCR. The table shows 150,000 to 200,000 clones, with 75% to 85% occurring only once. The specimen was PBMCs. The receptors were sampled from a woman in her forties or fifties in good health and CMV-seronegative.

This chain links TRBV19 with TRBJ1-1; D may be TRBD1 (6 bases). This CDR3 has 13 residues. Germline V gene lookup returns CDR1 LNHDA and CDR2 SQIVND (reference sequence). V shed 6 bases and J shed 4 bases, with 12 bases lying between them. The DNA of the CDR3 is TGTGCCAGTAGCGGACAGCCGGTCACTGAAGCTTTCTTT. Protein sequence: CASSGQPVTEAFF.

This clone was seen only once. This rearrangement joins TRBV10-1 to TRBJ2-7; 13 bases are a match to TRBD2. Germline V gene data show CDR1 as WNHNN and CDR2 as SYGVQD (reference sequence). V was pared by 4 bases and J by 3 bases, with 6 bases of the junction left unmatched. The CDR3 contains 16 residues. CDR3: CASSGGLAGPIYEQYF. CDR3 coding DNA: TGCGCCAGCAGTGGGGGACTAGCGGGACCAATCTACGAGCAGTACTTC.

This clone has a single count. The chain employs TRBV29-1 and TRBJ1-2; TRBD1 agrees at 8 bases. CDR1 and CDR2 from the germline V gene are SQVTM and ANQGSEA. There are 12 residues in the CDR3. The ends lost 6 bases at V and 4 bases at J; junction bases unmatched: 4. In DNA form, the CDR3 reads TGCAGCGTGCACAGGGGGACCTATGGCTACACCTTC. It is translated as CSVHRGTYGYTF. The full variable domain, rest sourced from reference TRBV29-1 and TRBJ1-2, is SAVISQKPSRDICQRGTSLTIQCQVDSQVTMMFWYRQQPGQSLTLIATANQGSEATYESGFVIDKFPISRPNLTFSTLTVSNMSPEDSSIYLCSVHRGTYGYTFGSGTRLTVV.

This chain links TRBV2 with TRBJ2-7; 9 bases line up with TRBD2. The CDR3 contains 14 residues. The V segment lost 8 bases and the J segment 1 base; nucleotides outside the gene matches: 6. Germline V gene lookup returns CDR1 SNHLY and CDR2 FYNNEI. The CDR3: CASRGGLASYEQYF. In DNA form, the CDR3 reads TGTGCCAGCCGGGGGGGACTAGCTTCCTACGAGCAGTACTTC.

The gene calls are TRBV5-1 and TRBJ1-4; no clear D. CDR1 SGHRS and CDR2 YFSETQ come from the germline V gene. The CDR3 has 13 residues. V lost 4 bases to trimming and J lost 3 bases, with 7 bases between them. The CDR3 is CASSKEPNEKLFF. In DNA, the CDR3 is TGCGCCAGCAGCAAGGAGCCTAATGAAAAACTGTTTTTT.